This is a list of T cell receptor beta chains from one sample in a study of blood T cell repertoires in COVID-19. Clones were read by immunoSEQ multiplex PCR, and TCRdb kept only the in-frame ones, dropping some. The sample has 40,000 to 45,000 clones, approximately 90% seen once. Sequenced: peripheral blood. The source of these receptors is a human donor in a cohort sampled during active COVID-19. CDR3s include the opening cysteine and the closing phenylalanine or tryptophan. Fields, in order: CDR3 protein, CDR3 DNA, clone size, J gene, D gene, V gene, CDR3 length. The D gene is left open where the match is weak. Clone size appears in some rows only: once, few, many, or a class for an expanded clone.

CDR3 protein: CASSLVPLAGATNEQFF; CDR3 DNA: TGTGCCAGCAGCTTAGTCCCCCTAGCGGGAGCAACCAATGAGCAGTTCTTC; clone size: -; J gene: TRBJ2-1; D gene: TRBD2; V gene: TRBV7-2; CDR3 length: 17
CDR3 protein: CASSDRTTLRGSNAGANVLTF; CDR3 DNA: TGTGCCAGCAGCGACAGGACGACCTTGAGGGGTAGTAATGCTGGGGCCAACGTCCTGACTTTC; clone size: -; J gene: TRBJ2-6; D gene: -; V gene: TRBV7-8; CDR3 length: 21
CDR3 protein: CASSSPGTDTQYF; CDR3 DNA: TGCGCCAGCAGCTCCCCGGGGACAGATACGCAGTATTTT; clone size: -; J gene: TRBJ2-3; D gene: -; V gene: TRBV5-1; CDR3 length: 13
CDR3 protein: CASSQDGREGSYEQYF; CDR3 DNA: TGTGCCAGCAGCCAAGATGGGCGGGAGGGCTCCTACGAGCAGTACTTC; clone size: -; J gene: TRBJ2-7; D gene: TRBD2; V gene: TRBV3-1/TRBV3-2; CDR3 length: 16
CDR3 protein: CAWSGGLATNEQFF; CDR3 DNA: TGTGCCTGGAGTGGAGGACTAGCGACCAATGAGCAGTTCTTC; clone size: -; J gene: TRBJ2-1; D gene: TRBD2; V gene: TRBV30; CDR3 length: 14
CDR3 protein: CASSSVIGTGREETQYF; CDR3 DNA: TGTGCCAGTAGTTCAGTGATAGGGACAGGGCGGGAAGAGACCCAGTACTTC; clone size: -; J gene: TRBJ2-5; D gene: TRBD1; V gene: TRBV19; CDR3 length: 17
CDR3 protein: CASGTGTSGAYNEQFF; CDR3 DNA: TGCGCCAGCGGGACCGGGACTAGCGGGGCATACAATGAGCAGTTCTTC; clone size: -; J gene: TRBJ2-1; D gene: TRBD2; V gene: TRBV5-1; CDR3 length: 16
CDR3 protein: CASSPRGPYTEAFF; CDR3 DNA: TGTGCCAGCAGCCCCCGTGGCCCTTACACTGAAGCTTTCTTT; clone size: -; J gene: TRBJ1-1; D gene: -; V gene: TRBV9; CDR3 length: 14
CDR3 protein: CASRMGGDRVYNEQFF; CDR3 DNA: TGTGCCAGCAGAATGGGGGGAGACAGGGTTTACAATGAGCAGTTCTTC; clone size: -; J gene: TRBJ2-1; D gene: -; V gene: TRBV5-4; CDR3 length: 16
CDR3 protein: CASSSPSGTDKDQPQHF; CDR3 DNA: TGTGCCAGTAGTTCCCCCTCCGGGACAGATAAGGATCAGCCCCAGCATTTT; clone size: -; J gene: TRBJ1-5; D gene: TRBD1; V gene: TRBV19; CDR3 length: 17
CDR3 protein: CASSPQGGNEQFF; CDR3 DNA: TGTGCCAGCTCACCCCAAGGGGGCAATGAGCAGTTCTTC; clone size: -; J gene: TRBJ2-1; D gene: -; V gene: TRBV18; CDR3 length: 13
CDR3 protein: CASSEANSNQPQHF; CDR3 DNA: TGTGCCAGCAGTGAAGCCAATAGCAATCAGCCCCAGCATTTT; clone size: few; J gene: TRBJ1-5; D gene: -; V gene: TRBV2; CDR3 length: 14
CDR3 protein: CATSDAGTGDPNEQFF; CDR3 DNA: TGTGCCACCAGTGACGCCGGGACAGGGGACCCCAATGAGCAGTTCTTC; clone size: -; J gene: TRBJ2-1; D gene: TRBD1; V gene: TRBV24-1; CDR3 length: 16
CDR3 protein: CASSPQGVGNTEAFF; CDR3 DNA: TGTGCCAGCTCACCACAGGGGGTAGGGAACACTGAAGCTTTCTTT; clone size: once; J gene: TRBJ1-1; D gene: -; V gene: TRBV18; CDR3 length: 15
CDR3 protein: CASSLPGEGGYEQYF; CDR3 DNA: TGTGCCAGCAGCTTGCCAGGGGAAGGTGGATACGAGCAGTACTTC; clone size: -; J gene: TRBJ2-7; D gene: -; V gene: TRBV3-1/TRBV3-2; CDR3 length: 15
CDR3 protein: CASSLDRDLSGANVLTF; CDR3 DNA: TGTGCCAGCAGCTTAGACAGGGATTTATCTGGGGCCAACGTCCTGACTTTC; clone size: -; J gene: TRBJ2-6; D gene: -; V gene: TRBV7-9; CDR3 length: 17
CDR3 protein: CASSRGGRRTDTQYF; CDR3 DNA: TGTGCCAGCAGCCGGGGAGGGAGGAGGACAGATACGCAGTATTTT; clone size: -; J gene: TRBJ2-3; D gene: TRBD2; V gene: TRBV7-9; CDR3 length: 15
CDR3 protein: CATRGTSGGSNTGELFF; CDR3 DNA: TGTGCCACCAGGGGGACTAGCGGGGGCTCGAACACCGGGGAGCTGTTTTTT; clone size: once; J gene: TRBJ2-2; D gene: TRBD2; V gene: TRBV15; CDR3 length: 17
CDR3 protein: CASSLPAGSPGNEQFF; CDR3 DNA: TGTGCCAGCAGCCTGCCGGCCGGGAGCCCCGGGAATGAGCAGTTCTTC; clone size: -; J gene: TRBJ2-1; D gene: -; V gene: TRBV4-2; CDR3 length: 16
CDR3 protein: CASSYWQGAPNSPLHF; CDR3 DNA: TGTGCCAGCAGTTACTGGCAGGGGGCCCCTAATTCACCCCTCCACTTT; clone size: -; J gene: TRBJ1-6; D gene: TRBD1; V gene: TRBV6-6; CDR3 length: 16
CDR3 protein: CSVSRAGELFF; CDR3 DNA: TGCAGCGTTTCACGGGCCGGGGAGCTGTTTTTT; clone size: -; J gene: TRBJ2-2; D gene: -; V gene: TRBV29-1; CDR3 length: 11
CDR3 protein: CASSRRTGTDLDEQYF; CDR3 DNA: TGCGCCAGCAGCCGTCGGACAGGGACGGATTTGGACGAGCAGTACTTC; clone size: once; J gene: TRBJ2-7; D gene: TRBD1; V gene: TRBV5-1; CDR3 length: 16
CDR3 protein: CASSRAPTGYGGYTF; CDR3 DNA: TGTGCCAGCAGCCGGGCCCCGACAGGGTATGGGGGCTACACCTTC; clone size: -; J gene: TRBJ1-2; D gene: TRBD1; V gene: TRBV3-1/TRBV3-2; CDR3 length: 15
CDR3 protein: CASTGKVAGNEQYF; CDR3 DNA: TGTGCCAGCACGGGGAAGGTAGCGGGAAACGAGCAGTACTTC; clone size: -; J gene: TRBJ2-7; D gene: TRBD2; V gene: TRBV2; CDR3 length: 14